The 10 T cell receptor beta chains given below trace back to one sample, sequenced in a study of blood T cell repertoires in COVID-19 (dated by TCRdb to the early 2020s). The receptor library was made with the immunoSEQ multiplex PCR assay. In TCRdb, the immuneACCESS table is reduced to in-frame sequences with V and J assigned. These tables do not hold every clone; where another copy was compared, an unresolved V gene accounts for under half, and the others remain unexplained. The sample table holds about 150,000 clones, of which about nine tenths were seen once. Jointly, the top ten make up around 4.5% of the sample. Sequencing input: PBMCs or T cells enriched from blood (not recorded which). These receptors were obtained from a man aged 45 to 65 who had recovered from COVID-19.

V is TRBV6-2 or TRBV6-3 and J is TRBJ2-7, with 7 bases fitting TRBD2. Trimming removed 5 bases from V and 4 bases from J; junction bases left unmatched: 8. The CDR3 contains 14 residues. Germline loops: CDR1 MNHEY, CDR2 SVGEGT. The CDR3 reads CASSPGGTLYEQYF. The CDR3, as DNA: TGTGCCAGCAGTCCCGGGGGGACCTTATACGAGCAGTACTTC.

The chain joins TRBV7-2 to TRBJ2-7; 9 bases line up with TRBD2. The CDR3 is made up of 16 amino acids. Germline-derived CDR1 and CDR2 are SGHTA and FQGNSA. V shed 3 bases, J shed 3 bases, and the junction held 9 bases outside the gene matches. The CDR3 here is CASSFQGSSGNYEQYF. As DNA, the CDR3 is TGTGCCAGCAGCTTCCAGGGGTCTAGCGGGAACTACGAGCAGTACTTC.

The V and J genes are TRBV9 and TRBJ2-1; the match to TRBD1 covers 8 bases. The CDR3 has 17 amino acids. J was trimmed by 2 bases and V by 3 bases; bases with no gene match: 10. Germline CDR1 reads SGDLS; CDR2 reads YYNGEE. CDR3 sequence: CASSAPQGASAYNEQFF. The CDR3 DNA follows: TGTGCCAGCAGCGCGCCTCAGGGGGCATCTGCCTACAATGAGCAGTTCTTC.

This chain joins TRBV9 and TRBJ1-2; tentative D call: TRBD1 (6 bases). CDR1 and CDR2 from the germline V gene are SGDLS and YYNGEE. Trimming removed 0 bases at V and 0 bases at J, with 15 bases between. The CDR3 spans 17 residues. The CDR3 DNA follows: TGTGCCAGCAGCGTAGAGGGCCAGGGGTCTACTAACTATGGCTACACCTTC. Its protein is CASSVEGQGSTNYGYTF. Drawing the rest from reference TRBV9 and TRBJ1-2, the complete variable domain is DSGVTQTPKHLITATGQRVTLRCSPRSGDLSVYWYQQSLDQGLQFLIQYYNGEERAKGNILERFSAQQFPDLHSELNLSSLELGDSALYFCASSVEGQGSTNYGYTFGSGTRLTVV.

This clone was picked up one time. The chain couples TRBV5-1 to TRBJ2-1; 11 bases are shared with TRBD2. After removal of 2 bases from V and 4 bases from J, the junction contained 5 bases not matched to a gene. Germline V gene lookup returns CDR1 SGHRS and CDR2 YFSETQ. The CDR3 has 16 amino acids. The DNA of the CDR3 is TGCGCCAGCAGCTTACGACTAGCGGGGTTTTACAATGAGCAGTTCTTC. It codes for CASSLRLAGFYNEQFF.

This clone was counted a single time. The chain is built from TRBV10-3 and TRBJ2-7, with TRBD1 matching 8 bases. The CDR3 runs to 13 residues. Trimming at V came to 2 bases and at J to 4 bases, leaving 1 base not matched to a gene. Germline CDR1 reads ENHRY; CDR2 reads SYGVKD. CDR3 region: CAISEGQGYEQYV. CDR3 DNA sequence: TGTGCCATCAGTGAGGGACAGGGTTACGAGCAGTACGTC.

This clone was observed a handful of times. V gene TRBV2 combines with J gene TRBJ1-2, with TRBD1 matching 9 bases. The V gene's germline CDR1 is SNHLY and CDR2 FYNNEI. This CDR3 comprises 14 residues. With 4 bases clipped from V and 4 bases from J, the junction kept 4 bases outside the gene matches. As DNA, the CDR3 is TGTGCCAGCAGTGCCGGGACAGGGAGCTATGGCTACACCTTC. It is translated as CASSAGTGSYGYTF.

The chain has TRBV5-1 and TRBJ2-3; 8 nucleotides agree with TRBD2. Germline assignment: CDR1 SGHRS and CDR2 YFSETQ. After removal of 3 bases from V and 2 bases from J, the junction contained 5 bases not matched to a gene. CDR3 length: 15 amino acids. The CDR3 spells CASSSAGGTTDTQYF. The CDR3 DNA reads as TGCGCCAGCAGCTCCGCGGGAGGAACCACAGATACGCAGTATTTT.

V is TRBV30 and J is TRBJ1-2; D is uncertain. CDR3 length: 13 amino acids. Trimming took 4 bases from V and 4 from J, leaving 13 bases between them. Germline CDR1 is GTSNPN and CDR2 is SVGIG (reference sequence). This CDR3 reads CAWTRGSGYGYTF. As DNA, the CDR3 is TGTGCCTGGACCCGAGGGTCCGGCTATGGCTACACCTTC.

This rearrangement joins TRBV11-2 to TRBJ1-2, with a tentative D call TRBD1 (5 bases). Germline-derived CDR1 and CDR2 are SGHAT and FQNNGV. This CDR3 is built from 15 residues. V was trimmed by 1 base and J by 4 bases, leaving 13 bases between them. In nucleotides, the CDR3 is TGTGCCAGCAGCTTAGTTCCGGGGGACCGCTATGGCTACACCTTC. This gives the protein CASSLVPGDRYGYTF.